Each of the 9 T cell receptor beta chains below was sequenced from the same sample in a study of CD8 T cells in Susac syndrome. Random hexamers were used to reverse transcribe roughly 0.45 to 1 ug of RNA. MiXCR, run by TCRdb on the immunoSEQ multiplex PCR reads, gives a single entry per CDR3 protein. The sample records approximately 110,000 distinct CDR3 sequences, around 94% being singletons. The sample consisted of CD4+ T cells from PBMCs. The receptors originated from a human donor in good health.

The chain uses TRBV3-1 and TRBJ1-2; no firm D call. The CDR3 covers 18 residues. V lost 0 bases, J lost 4 bases, and 21 bases lay in between. Germline CDR1 is LGHDT and CDR2 is YNNKEL (reference sequence). In nucleotides, the CDR3 is TGTGCCAGCAGCCAAGATATATCTTACCCGCGGATCAGCTATGGCTACACCTTC. Protein product: CASSQDISYPRISYGYTF.

J is TRBJ1-2 and V is TRBV19, with D possibly TRBD1 on 5 matching bases. CDR1 is LNHDA, CDR2 SQIVND, per germline (reference sequence). Trimming took off 3 bases at V and 8 bases at J, with 16 bases between the two ends. This CDR3 region has 14 residues. CDR3 sequence: CASSIQDTLRGYTF. The CDR3 nucleotides are TGTGCCAGTAGTATCCAGGACACTCTGCGAGGCTACACCTTC. Full variable domain (rest looked up from reference TRBV19 and TRBJ1-2): DGGITQSPKYLFRKEGQNVTLSCEQNLNHDAMYWYRQDPGQGLRLIYYSQIVNDFQKGDIAEGYSVSREKKESFPLTVTSAQKNPTAFYLCASSIQDTLRGYTFGSGTRLTVV.

CDR3 residues: CASSQSPRTDTQYF. CDR3 nucleotide sequence: TGTGCCAGTAGCCAAAGCCCGCGCACAGATACGCAGTATTTT. This chain joins TRBV19 and TRBJ2-3; D is unclear. Germline V gene sequence: CDR1 LNHDA, CDR2 SQIVND (reference sequence). The CDR3 spans 14 residues. V was pared by 6 bases and J by 1 base, with 11 bases between.

This sequence joins TRBV20-1 and TRBJ1-1; no clear D. V was clipped by 6 bases and J by 5 bases, with 19 bases between them. CDR1 and CDR2 (germline): DFQATT, SNEGSKA (reference sequence). This CDR3 comprises 14 residues. The CDR3 loop reads CSAPEGSLRTEAFF. The DNA for the CDR3 is TGCAGTGCACCCGAGGGCAGCCTCAGAACTGAAGCTTTCTTT.

The rearrangement uses TRBV23-1 and TRBJ2-7; a possible D gene is TRBD1 (7 bases). TRBV23-1 is annotated as an ORF whose role is uncertain. V dropped 2 bases and J dropped 3 bases, with 20 bases sitting between them. The CDR3 covers 17 residues. The CDR3 reads CASSQIRRTGGIYEQYF. The CDR3, as DNA: TGCGCCAGCAGTCAAATCCGTCGGACAGGAGGGATCTACGAGCAGTACTTC.

The chain joins TRBV20-1 to TRBJ1-2; a weak D match, TRBD1 (5 bases). This CDR3 contains 14 residues. V lost 5 bases and J 8 bases, leaving 21 bases between the germline ends. Germline values: CDR1 DFQATT, CDR2 SNEGSKA (reference sequence). The DNA for the CDR3 is TGCAGTGCTTACTCCTCTCAGGTGGGGCAAGGCTACACCTTC. Translation: CSAYSSQVGQGYTF.

The chain couples TRBV25-1 to TRBJ2-1, with D hard to call. The CDR3 covers 15 residues. In germline, CDR1 is MGHDK, CDR2 SYGVNS. Trimming cost V 1 base and J 0 bases, with 7 bases left between them. This CDR3 is CASSESRGSYNEQFF. The DNA of the CDR3 is TGTGCCAGCAGTGAATCGCGAGGCTCCTACAATGAGCAGTTCTTC.

The CDR3 here is CASSFGLAEETDTQYF. Written as DNA, the CDR3 is TGCGCCAGCAGCTTCGGACTAGCGGAGGAGACAGATACGCAGTATTTT. The V gene is TRBV5-1, the J gene TRBJ2-3, with TRBD2 identical over 10 bases. The V gene end was trimmed by 2 bases and the J gene end by 3 bases; junction bases not matched to a gene: 6. The CDR3 runs to 16 residues. The V gene's germline CDR1 is SGHRS and CDR2 YFSETQ. The whole variable domain, filled in from reference TRBV5-1 and TRBJ2-3, reads KAGVTQTPRYLIKTRGQQVTLSCSPISGHRSVSWYQQTPGQGLQFLFEYFSETQRNKGNFPGRFSGRQFSNSRSEMNVSTLELGDSALYLCASSFGLAEETDTQYFGPGTRLTVL.

The chain is built from TRBV7-2 and TRBJ2-7; 13 bases fit TRBD2. V was clipped by 5 bases and J by 2 bases; unmatched bases: 3. The CDR3 loop spans 15 amino acids. From germline, CDR1 is SGHTA and CDR2 FQGNSA. The CDR3 sequence: CASSHGTSGTYEQYF. The CDR3 DNA follows: TGTGCCAGCAGCCATGGGACTAGCGGGACCTACGAGCAGTACTTC.